These T cell receptor beta chains were read from a single sample in a study of cytomegalovirus exposure and HLA in healthy donors. TCRdb's copy holds only in-frame clones and misses some; the assay was immunoSEQ multiplex PCR. The sample yields about 72,000 clones, approximately 75% seen once. Sequencing used PBMCs. All receptors derive from a human donor in good health. Each CDR3 is given without its conserved first and last residue. Each record gives: V gene, J gene, CDR3 protein.

v_call: TRBV4-3; j_call: TRBJ2-3; cdr3_aa: ASSHPGQGVDTQY
v_call: TRBV2; j_call: TRBJ2-3; cdr3_aa: ASSSGGRTDTQY
v_call: TRBV28; j_call: TRBJ2-6; cdr3_aa: ASSSTGSSGANVLT
v_call: TRBV5-8; j_call: TRBJ1-1; cdr3_aa: ASSTGHSNTEAF
v_call: TRBV5-1; j_call: TRBJ1-6; cdr3_aa: ASSLARANSPLH
v_call: TRBV27; j_call: TRBJ2-1; cdr3_aa: ASSQASGYNEQF
v_call: TRBV11-3; j_call: TRBJ2-5; cdr3_aa: ASSLAGGWTQY
v_call: TRBV2; j_call: TRBJ1-2; cdr3_aa: ASSEADRHMGYT
v_call: TRBV6-5; j_call: TRBJ1-4; cdr3_aa: AAQGGANEKLF
v_call: TRBV2; j_call: TRBJ1-5; cdr3_aa: ASNFSPGQGYQPQH
v_call: TRBV29-1; j_call: TRBJ2-1; cdr3_aa: SVTPTELEQF
v_call: TRBV5-1; j_call: TRBJ1-1; cdr3_aa: ASSWRGQTGITEAF
v_call: TRBV25-1; j_call: TRBJ1-4; cdr3_aa: ASSDNTRIHEKLF
v_call: TRBV11-2; j_call: TRBJ2-6; cdr3_aa: ASSLRGSSGANVLT
v_call: TRBV29-1; j_call: TRBJ1-4; cdr3_aa: SVIAGNEKLF
v_call: TRBV4-1; j_call: TRBJ1-5; cdr3_aa: ASSASREQTGYSNQPQH
v_call: TRBV29-1; j_call: TRBJ2-1; cdr3_aa: RVDMGYYNEQF
v_call: TRBV19; j_call: TRBJ2-6; cdr3_aa: ASSMALAGVSSGANVLT
v_call: TRBV5-4; j_call: TRBJ1-1; cdr3_aa: ASSLALDRDTEAF
v_call: TRBV19; j_call: TRBJ2-1; cdr3_aa: ASSIQTPGEQF
v_call: TRBV2; j_call: TRBJ2-3; cdr3_aa: ASSGRTSGGQDTQY
v_call: TRBV9; j_call: TRBJ2-1; cdr3_aa: ASSQRTDAYNEQF
v_call: TRBV29-1; j_call: TRBJ1-1; cdr3_aa: SVVVLGSHTEAF
v_call: TRBV29-1; j_call: TRBJ2-5; cdr3_aa: SVVGTGKAIKTQY
v_call: TRBV10-3; j_call: TRBJ2-2; cdr3_aa: AISGGAPGELF
v_call: TRBV5-8; j_call: TRBJ1-1; cdr3_aa: AGQGFTEAF
v_call: TRBV9; j_call: TRBJ1-2; cdr3_aa: ASSLIQGNGYT
v_call: TRBV5-1; j_call: TRBJ1-4; cdr3_aa: ASSFQASRSEKLF
v_call: TRBV5-6; j_call: TRBJ1-2; cdr3_aa: ASSSRDRGLYGYT
v_call: TRBV9; j_call: TRBJ2-3; cdr3_aa: ASSARLAGGGGSTDTQY
v_call: TRBV4-1; j_call: TRBJ2-3; cdr3_aa: ASSQEGGGLSDRADTQY
v_call: TRBV7-2; j_call: TRBJ1-2; cdr3_aa: ASSLDGNNYGYP
v_call: TRBV11-3; j_call: TRBJ2-7; cdr3_aa: ASSFPPAYEQY
v_call: TRBV2; j_call: TRBJ1-5; cdr3_aa: ASSGRTDYKGNQPQH
v_call: TRBV4-1; j_call: TRBJ1-6; cdr3_aa: ASSQDLAGTSSPLH
v_call: TRBV5-4; j_call: TRBJ2-3; cdr3_aa: ASSLVGGGPTDTQY
v_call: TRBV29-1; j_call: TRBJ2-3; cdr3_aa: SVEGQGTDTQY
v_call: TRBV9; j_call: TRBJ1-2; cdr3_aa: ASSLDTGTGVSYT
v_call: TRBV28; j_call: TRBJ1-6; cdr3_aa: ASRPTFSSYNSPLH
v_call: TRBV27; j_call: TRBJ2-5; cdr3_aa: ASSPRDSLQETQY
v_call: TRBV19; j_call: TRBJ2-4; cdr3_aa: ASSPNLIRTVAKNIQY
v_call: TRBV27; j_call: TRBJ2-1; cdr3_aa: ASSRQTGGVYNEQF
v_call: TRBV21-1; j_call: TRBJ1-2; cdr3_aa: ASSKYRASGLHGYT
v_call: TRBV28; j_call: TRBJ2-1; cdr3_aa: ASSIGLAGGPNEQF
v_call: TRBV6-1; j_call: TRBJ2-7; cdr3_aa: ASSPFTTGYEQY
v_call: TRBV20-1; j_call: TRBJ2-7; cdr3_aa: SVGTLYEQY
v_call: TRBV6-5; j_call: TRBJ1-2; cdr3_aa: ASRGQAPIYGYT
v_call: TRBV14; j_call: TRBJ1-1; cdr3_aa: ASSQGRNTEAF
v_call: TRBV11-2; j_call: TRBJ2-5; cdr3_aa: ASSPGGPETQY
v_call: TRBV5-6; j_call: TRBJ2-7; cdr3_aa: ASSLTRPSYEQY
v_call: TRBV6-5; j_call: TRBJ1-2; cdr3_aa: ASSYQRDSKVGYT
v_call: TRBV9; j_call: TRBJ2-7; cdr3_aa: ASSVDGGVGYEQY
v_call: TRBV14; j_call: TRBJ1-6; cdr3_aa: ASSQDRDRDSWVLDSPLH
v_call: TRBV5-6; j_call: TRBJ1-3; cdr3_aa: ASRDRLKSGNTIY
v_call: TRBV9; j_call: TRBJ2-2; cdr3_aa: ASSVDSYRDTGELF